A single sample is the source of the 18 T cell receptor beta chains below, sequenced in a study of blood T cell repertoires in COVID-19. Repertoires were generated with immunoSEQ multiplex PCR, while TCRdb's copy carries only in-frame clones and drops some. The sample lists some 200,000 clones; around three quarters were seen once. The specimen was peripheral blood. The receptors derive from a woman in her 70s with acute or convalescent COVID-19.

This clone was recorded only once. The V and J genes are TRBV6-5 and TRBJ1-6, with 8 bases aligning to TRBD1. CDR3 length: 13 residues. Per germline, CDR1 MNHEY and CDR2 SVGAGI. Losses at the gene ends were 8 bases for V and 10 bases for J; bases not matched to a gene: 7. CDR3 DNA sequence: TGTGCCAGCGGCGTGGACAGGGACTCACCCCTCCACTTT. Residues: CASGVDRDSPLHF.

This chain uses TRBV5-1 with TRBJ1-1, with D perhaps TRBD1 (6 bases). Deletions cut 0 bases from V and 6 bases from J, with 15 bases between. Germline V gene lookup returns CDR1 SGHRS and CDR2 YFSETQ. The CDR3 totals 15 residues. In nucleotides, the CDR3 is TGCGCCAGCAGCTTGGATGGGGGCGGCCGAGCTGAAGCTTTCTTT. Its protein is CASSLDGGGRAEAFF.

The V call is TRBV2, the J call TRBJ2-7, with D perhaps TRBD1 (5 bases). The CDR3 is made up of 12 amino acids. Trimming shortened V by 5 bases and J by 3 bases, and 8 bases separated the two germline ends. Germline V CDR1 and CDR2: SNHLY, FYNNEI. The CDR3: CASSTDSYEQYF. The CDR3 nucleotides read TGTGCCAGCAGTACAGACAGCTACGAGCAGTACTTC.

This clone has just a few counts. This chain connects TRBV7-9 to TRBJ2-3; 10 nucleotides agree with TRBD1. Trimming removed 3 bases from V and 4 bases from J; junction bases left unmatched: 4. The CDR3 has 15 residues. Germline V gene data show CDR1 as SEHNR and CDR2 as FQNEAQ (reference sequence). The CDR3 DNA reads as TGTGCCAGCAGCTTCGGACAGGGGGATGCAGATACGCAGTATTTT. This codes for CASSFGQGDADTQYF.

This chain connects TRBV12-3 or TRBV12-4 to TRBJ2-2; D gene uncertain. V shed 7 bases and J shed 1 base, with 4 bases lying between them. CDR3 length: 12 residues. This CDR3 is CASTMNTGELFF. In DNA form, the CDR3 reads TGTGCCAGCACAATGAACACCGGGGAGCTGTTTTTT.

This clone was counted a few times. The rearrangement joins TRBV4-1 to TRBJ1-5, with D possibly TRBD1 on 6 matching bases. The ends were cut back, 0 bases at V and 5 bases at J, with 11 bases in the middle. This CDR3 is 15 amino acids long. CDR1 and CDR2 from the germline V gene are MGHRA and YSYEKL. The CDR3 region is CASSQDQDSDQPQHF. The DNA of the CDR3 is TGCGCCAGCAGCCAAGATCAGGACAGCGATCAGCCCCAGCATTTT.

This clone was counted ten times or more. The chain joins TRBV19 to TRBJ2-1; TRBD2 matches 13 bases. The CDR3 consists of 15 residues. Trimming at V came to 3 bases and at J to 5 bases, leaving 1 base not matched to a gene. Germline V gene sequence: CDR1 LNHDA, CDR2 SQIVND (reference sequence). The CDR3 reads CASSITSGRDNEQFF. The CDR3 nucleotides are TGTGCCAGTAGTATTACTAGCGGGAGGGACAATGAGCAGTTCTTC.

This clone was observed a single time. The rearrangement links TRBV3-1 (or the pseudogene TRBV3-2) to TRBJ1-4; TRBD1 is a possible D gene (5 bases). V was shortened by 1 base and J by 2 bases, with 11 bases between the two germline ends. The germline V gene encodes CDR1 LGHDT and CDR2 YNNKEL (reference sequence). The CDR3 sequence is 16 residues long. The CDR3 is CASSQGSAGTNEKLFF. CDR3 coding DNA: TGTGCCAGCAGCCAAGGGTCGGCAGGGACTAATGAAAAACTGTTTTTT.

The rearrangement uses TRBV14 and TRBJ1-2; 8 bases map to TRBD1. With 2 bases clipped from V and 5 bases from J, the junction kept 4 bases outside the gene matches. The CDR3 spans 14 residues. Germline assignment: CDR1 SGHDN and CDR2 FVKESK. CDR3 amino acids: CASSQYTGGYGYTF. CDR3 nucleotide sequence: TGTGCCAGCAGCCAATATACAGGGGGGTATGGCTACACCTTC.

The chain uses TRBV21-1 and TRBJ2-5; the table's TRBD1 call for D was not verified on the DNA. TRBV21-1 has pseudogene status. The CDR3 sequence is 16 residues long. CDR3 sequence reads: CASSKALQAGEETQYF. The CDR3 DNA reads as TGTGCCAGCAGCAAAGCGCTTCAGGCAGGGGAAGAGACCCAGTACTTC.

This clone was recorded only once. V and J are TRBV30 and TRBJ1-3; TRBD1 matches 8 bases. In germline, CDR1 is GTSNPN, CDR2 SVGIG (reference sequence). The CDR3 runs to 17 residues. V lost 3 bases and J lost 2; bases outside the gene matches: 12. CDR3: CAWSAGQGKKAGNTIYF. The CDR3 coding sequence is TGTGCCTGGAGCGCAGGACAGGGAAAGAAGGCTGGAAACACCATATATTTT. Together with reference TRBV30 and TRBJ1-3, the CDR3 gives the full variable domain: SQTIHQWPATLVQPVGSPLSLECTVEGTSNPNLYWYRQAAGRGLQLLFYSVGIGQISSEVPQNLSASRPQDRQFILSSKKLLLSDSGFYLCAWSAGQGKKAGNTIYFGEGSWLTVV.

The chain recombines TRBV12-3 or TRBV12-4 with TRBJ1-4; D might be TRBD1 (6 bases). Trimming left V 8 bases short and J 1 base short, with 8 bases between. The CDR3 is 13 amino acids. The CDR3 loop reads CASLQGTNEKLFF. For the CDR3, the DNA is TGTGCCAGCCTACAGGGAACTAATGAAAAACTGTTTTTT.

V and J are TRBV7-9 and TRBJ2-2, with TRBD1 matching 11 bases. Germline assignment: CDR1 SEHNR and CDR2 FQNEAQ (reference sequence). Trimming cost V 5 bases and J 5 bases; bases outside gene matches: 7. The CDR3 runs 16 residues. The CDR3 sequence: CASSGQGAPGTGELFF. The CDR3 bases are TGTGCCAGCAGCGGACAGGGGGCGCCGGGGACCGGGGAGCTGTTTTTT.

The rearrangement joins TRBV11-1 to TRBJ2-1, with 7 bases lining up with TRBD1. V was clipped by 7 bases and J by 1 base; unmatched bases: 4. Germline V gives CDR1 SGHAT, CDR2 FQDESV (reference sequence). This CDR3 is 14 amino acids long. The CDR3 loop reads CASTGDRSYNEQFF. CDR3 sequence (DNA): TGTGCCAGCACCGGGGACAGATCCTACAATGAGCAGTTCTTC.

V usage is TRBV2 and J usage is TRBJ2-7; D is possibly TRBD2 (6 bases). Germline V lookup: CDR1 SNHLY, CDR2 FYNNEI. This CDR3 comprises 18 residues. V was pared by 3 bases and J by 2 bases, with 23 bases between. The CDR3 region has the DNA TGTGCCAGCAGTGAGACACCCGGGGGTAAGGCTAGACCCTACGAGCAGTACTTC. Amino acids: CASSETPGGKARPYEQYF.

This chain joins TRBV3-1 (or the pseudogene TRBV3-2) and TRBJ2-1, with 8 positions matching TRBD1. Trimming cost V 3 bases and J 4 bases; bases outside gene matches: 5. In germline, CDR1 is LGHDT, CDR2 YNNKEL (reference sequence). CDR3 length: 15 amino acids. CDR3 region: CASSHKTGGYNEQFF. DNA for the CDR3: TGTGCCAGCAGCCATAAAACAGGGGGGTACAATGAGCAGTTCTTC.

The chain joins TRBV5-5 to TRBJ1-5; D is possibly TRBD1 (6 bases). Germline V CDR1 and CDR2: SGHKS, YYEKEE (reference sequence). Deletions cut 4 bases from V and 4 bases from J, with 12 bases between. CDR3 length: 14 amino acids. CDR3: CASSLGQQNQPQHF. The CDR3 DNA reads TGTGCCAGCAGCCTAGGACAGCAGAATCAGCCCCAGCATTTT.

The CDR3 protein is CASSPGDEAGTDGYTF. In DNA, the CDR3 is TGCGCCAGCAGCCCCGGGGACGAAGCAGGGACAGATGGCTACACCTTC. This sequence joins TRBV5-1 and TRBJ1-2; 7 bases are shared with TRBD1. CDR1 SGHRS and CDR2 YFSETQ come from the germline V gene. V shed 4 bases, J shed 6 bases, and the junction held 15 bases outside the gene matches. There are 16 residues in the CDR3.